The source of this TCR beta chain is a study of shared clonotypes between healthy human individuals. Study at large: Each donor's CD8 memory used one plate, CD8 naive two, each CD4 subset three.

This clone was seen more than once but under ten times. Its antigen is as yet unknown. Assay execution took place at the deep level. Study processing details: Owing to the provision of junction-only sequences devoid of quality scores by immunoSEQ, filtering differed. The table came from immunoSEQ multiplex PCR; TCRdb's copy has only in-frame clones and leaves some out. The V and J calls and clone size come from that table; D and trimming were worked out from the DNA. The table has 1,100,000 or so clones, approximately 80% seen once. CDR3 length equals 14 residues. Trimming stripped 0 bases from V and 3 bases from J, with 8 bases between. CDR1 MNHEY and CDR2 SVGAGI come from the germline V gene. The study, taken as a whole, reports: Among donors, sharing of clonotypes was expected to be affected by sequencing depth.

This receptor was obtained from a man younger than 30 in good health. Some clones in this sample may be carry-over from other donors' samples. This rearrangement joins TRBV6-5 to TRBJ1-1; no reliable D call. Sequences were obtained from memory CD4+ T cells from PBMCs. Subset here: CD45RA-negative fraction. CDR3 region: CASSYSDGDTEAFF. Here the CDR3 DNA reads TGTGCCAGCAGTTACTCCGACGGGGACACTGAAGCTTTCTTT.